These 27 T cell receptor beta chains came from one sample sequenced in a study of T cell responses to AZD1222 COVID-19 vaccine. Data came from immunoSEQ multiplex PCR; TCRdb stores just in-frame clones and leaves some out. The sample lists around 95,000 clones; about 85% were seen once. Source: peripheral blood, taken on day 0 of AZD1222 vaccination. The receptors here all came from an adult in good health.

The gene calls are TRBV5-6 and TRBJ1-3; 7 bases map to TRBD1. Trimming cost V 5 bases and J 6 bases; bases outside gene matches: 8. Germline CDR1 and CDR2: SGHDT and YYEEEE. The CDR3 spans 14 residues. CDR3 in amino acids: CASRERGQKNTIYF. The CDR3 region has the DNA TGTGCCAGCAGGGAGAGGGGACAGAAAAACACCATATATTTT.

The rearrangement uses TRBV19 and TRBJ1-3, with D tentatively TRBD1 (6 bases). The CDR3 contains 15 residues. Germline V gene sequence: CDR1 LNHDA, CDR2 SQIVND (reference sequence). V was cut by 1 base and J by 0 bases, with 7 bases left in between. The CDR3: CASSIGRGSGNTIYF. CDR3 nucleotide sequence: TGTGCCAGTAGTATAGGCAGGGGCTCTGGAAACACCATATATTTT.

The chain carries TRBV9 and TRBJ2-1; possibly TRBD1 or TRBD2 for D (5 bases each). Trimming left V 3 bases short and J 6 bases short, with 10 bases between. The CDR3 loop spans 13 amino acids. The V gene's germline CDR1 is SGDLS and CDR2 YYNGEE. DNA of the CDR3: TGTGCCAGCAGCGCCTTCGGGGCCAATGAGCAGTTCTTC. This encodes CASSAFGANEQFF.

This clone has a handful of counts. CDR3 in DNA: TGTGCCAGCTCACCACCGAACAGGGGGGGTGAAAAACTGTTTTTT. Translated: CASSPPNRGGEKLFF. V and J are TRBV18 and TRBJ1-4, with TRBD1 matching 8 bases. Germline V gives CDR1 KGHSH, CDR2 LQKENI. V dropped 0 bases and J dropped 7; count of bases not matched to a gene: 4. The CDR3 has 15 amino acids. Full variable domain (remainder filled in from reference TRBV18 and TRBJ1-4): NAGVMQNPRHLVRRRGQEARLRCSPMKGHSHVYWYRQLPEEGLKFMVYLQKENIIDESGMPKERFSAEFPKEGPSILRIQQVVRGDSAAYFCASSPPNRGGEKLFFGSGTQLSVL.

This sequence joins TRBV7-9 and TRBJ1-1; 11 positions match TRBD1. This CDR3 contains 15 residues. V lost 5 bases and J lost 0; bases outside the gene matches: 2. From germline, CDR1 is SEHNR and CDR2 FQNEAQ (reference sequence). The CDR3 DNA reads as TGTGCCAGCAGCGGGACAGGGGGGATGAACACTGAAGCTTTCTTT. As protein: CASSGTGGMNTEAFF.

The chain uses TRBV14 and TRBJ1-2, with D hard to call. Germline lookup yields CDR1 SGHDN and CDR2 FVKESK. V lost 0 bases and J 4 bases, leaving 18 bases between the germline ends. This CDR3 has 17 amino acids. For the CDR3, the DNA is TGTGCCAGCAGCCAAGATATGAGACCAACCATCGGCTATGGCTACACCTTC. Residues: CASSQDMRPTIGYGYTF.

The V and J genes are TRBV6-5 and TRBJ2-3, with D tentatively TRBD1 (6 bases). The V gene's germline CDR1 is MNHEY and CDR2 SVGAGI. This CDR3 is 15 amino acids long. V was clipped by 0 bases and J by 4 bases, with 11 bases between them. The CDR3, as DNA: TGTGCCAGCAGTTACTCAGCAGGGGCGTCAGATACGCAGTATTTT. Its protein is CASSYSAGASDTQYF.

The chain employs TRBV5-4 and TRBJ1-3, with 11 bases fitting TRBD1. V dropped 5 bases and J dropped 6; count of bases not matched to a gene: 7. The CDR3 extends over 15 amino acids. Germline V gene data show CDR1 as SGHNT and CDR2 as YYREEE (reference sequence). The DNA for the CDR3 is TGTGCCAGCAGAGACGGGACAGGGGGACCAAACACCATATATTTT. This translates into CASRDGTGGPNTIYF.

CDR3 coding DNA: TGTGCCAGCAGTTACGTCGTGAGCGGGATCGAAAGCACAGATACGCAGTATTTT. It yields the protein CASSYVVSGIESTDTQYF. This chain links TRBV28 with TRBJ2-3; TRBD2 aligns across 7 bases. The CDR3 extends over 18 amino acids. Germline assignment: CDR1 MDHEN and CDR2 SYDVKM. The J segment lost 0 bases and the V segment lost 4 bases, leaving 13 bases of the junction unmatched.

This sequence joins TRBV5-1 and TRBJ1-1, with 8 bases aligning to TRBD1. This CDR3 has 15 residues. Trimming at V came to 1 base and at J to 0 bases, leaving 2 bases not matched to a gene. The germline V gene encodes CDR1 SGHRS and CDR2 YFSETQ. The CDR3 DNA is TGCGCCAGCAGCTTGACAGGGGGGATGAACACTGAAGCTTTCTTT. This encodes CASSLTGGMNTEAFF.

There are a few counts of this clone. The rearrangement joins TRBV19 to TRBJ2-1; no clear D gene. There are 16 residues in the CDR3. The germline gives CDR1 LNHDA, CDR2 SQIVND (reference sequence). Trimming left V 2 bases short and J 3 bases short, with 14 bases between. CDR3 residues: CASSISGPDVYNEQFF. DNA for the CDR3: TGTGCCAGTAGTATATCCGGACCCGACGTCTACAATGAGCAGTTCTTC.

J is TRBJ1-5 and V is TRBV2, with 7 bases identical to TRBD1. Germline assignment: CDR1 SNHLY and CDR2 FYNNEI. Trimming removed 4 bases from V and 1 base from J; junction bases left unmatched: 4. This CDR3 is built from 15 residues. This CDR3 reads CASSGQGPSNQPQHF. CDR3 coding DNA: TGTGCCAGCAGTGGACAGGGACCCAGCAATCAGCCCCAGCATTTT.

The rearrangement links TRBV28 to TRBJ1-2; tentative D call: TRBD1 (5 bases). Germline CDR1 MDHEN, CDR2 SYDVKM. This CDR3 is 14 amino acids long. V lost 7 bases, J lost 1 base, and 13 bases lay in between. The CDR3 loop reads CASTLGGNNYGYTF. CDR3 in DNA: TGTGCCAGCACCTTGGGGGGAAATAACTATGGCTACACCTTC.

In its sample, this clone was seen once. Here the CDR3 DNA reads TGCGCCAGCAGCCCTGGACAGACCAAATCAGATACGCAGTATTTT. This codes for CASSPGQTKSDTQYF. V usage is TRBV10-1 and J usage is TRBJ2-3, with D perhaps matching TRBD1 (6 bases). The CDR3 contains 15 residues. Looked up from germline, CDR1 is WNHNN and CDR2 is SYGVQD (reference sequence). V gave up 6 bases and J gave up 4 bases, with 17 bases separating them.

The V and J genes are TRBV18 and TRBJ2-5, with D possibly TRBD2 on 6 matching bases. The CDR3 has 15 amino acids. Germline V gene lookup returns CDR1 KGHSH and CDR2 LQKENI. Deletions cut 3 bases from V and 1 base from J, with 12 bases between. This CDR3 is CASSPTMGLQETQYF. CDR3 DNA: TGTGCCAGCTCACCGACAATGGGACTCCAAGAGACCCAGTACTTC.

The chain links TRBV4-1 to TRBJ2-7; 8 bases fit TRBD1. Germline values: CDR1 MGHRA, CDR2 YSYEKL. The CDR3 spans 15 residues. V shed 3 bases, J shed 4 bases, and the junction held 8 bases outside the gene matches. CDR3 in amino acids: CASSQVGRGQYEQYF. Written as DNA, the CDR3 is TGCGCCAGCAGCCAGGTGGGCAGGGGGCAGTACGAGCAGTACTTC.

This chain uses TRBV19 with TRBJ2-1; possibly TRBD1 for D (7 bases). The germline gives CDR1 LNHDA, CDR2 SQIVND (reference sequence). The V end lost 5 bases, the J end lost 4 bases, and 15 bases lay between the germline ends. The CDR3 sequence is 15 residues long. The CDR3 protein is CASSVTGDSYNEQFF. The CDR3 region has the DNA TGTGCCAGTAGTGTCACAGGGGACTCATACAATGAGCAGTTCTTC. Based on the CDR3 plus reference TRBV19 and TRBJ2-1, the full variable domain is DGGITQSPKYLFRKEGQNVTLSCEQNLNHDAMYWYRQDPGQGLRLIYYSQIVNDFQKGDIAEGYSVSREKKESFPLTVTSAQKNPTAFYLCASSVTGDSYNEQFFGPGTRLTVL.

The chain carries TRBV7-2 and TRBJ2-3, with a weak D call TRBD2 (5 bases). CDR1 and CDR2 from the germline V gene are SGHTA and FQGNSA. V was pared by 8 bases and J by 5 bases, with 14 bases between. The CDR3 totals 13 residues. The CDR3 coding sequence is TGTGCCAGCGAACGGCGGGCCAGAGATACGCAGTATTTT. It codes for CASERRARDTQYF.

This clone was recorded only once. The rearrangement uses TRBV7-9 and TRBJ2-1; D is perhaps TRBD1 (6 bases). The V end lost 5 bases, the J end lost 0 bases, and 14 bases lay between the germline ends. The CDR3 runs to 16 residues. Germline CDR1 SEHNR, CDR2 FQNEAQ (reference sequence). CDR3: CASSQSRGSSYNEQFF. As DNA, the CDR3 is TGTGCCAGCAGCCAAAGCAGGGGAAGCTCCTACAATGAGCAGTTCTTC.

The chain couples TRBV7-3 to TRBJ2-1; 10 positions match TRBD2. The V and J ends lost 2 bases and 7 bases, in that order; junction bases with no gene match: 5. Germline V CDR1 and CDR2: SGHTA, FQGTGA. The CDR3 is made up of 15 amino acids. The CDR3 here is CASSLDPSGRNEQFF. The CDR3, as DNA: TGTGCCAGCAGCTTAGACCCTAGCGGGAGAAATGAGCAGTTCTTC.

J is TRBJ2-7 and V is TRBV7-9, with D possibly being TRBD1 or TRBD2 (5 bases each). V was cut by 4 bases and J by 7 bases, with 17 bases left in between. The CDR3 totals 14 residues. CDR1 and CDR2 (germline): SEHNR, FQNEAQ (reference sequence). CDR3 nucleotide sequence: TGTGCCAGCAGCTCCGATTACGGGGCAGGTGAGCAGTACTTC. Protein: CASSSDYGAGEQYF.

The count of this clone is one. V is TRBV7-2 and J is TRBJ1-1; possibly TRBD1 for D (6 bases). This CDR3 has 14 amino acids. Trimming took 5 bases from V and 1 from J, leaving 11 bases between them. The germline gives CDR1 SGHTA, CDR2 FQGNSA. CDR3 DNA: TGTGCCAGCAGCCCCGGACAGAGGAACACTGAAGCTTTCTTT. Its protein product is CASSPGQRNTEAFF.

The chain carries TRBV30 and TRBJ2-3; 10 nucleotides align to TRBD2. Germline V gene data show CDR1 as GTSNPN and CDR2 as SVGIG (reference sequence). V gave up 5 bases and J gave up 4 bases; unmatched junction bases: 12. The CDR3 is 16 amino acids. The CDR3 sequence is CAWVRVAGGVSDTQYF. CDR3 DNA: TGTGCCTGGGTAAGAGTAGCGGGAGGAGTGTCAGATACGCAGTATTTT.

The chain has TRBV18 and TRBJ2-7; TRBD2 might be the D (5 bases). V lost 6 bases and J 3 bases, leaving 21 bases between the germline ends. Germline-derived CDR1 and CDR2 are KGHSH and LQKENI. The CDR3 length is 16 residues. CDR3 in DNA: TGTGCCAGCTCTCTCCTCTCTTCAGCGGACCTCTACGAGCAGTACTTC. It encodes CASSLLSSADLYEQYF. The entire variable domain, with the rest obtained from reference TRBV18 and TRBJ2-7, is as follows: NAGVMQNPRHLVRRRGQEARLRCSPMKGHSHVYWYRQLPEEGLKFMVYLQKENIIDESGMPKERFSAEFPKEGPSILRIQQVVRGDSAAYFCASSLLSSADLYEQYFGPGTRLTVT.

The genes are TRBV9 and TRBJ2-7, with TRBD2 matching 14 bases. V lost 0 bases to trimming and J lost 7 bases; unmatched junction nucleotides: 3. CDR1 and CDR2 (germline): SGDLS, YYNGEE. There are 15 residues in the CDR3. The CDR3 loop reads CASSVGGLAGVEQYF. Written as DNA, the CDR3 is TGTGCCAGCAGCGTAGGGGGACTAGCGGGAGTTGAGCAGTACTTC. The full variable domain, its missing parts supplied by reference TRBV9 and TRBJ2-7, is DSGVTQTPKHLITATGQRVTLRCSPRSGDLSVYWYQQSLDQGLQFLIQYYNGEERAKGNILERFSAQQFPDLHSELNLSSLELGDSALYFCASSVGGLAGVEQYFGPGTRLTVT.

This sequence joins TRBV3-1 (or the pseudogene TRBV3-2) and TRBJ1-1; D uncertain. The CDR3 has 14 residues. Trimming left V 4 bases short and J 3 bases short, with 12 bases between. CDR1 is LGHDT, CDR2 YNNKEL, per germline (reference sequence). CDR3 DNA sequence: TGTGCCAGCAGCCTCTGGAGCAGCGACACTGAAGCTTTCTTT. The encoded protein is CASSLWSSDTEAFF.

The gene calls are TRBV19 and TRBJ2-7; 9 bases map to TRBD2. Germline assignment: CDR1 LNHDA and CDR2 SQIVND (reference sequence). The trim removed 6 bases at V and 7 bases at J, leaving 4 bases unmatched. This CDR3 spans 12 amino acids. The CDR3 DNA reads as TGTGCCAGTAGCAGCGGGAGGTTTGAGCAGTACTTC. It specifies CASSSGRFEQYF.